One and the same sample provided the 20 T cell receptor beta chains below, sequenced in a study of T-cell reconstitution after alpha-beta-depleted transplantation in children. Unique molecular identifiers were incorporated into the prepared TCRbeta library. TCRdb processed the PCR reads anew with MiXCR; each CDR3 protein has one entry. Of 420,000 or so distinct CDR3 sequences listed, roughly 11% are singletons. Sequencing used PBMCs from the stem cell graft donor, obtained from the stem cell graft. These receptors were taken from a human donor who donated a stem cell graft to a child with acute myeloid leukemia.

The chain couples TRBV5-1 to TRBJ2-3; D perhaps matches TRBD2 (6 bases). The length of the CDR3 is 15 residues. The germline CDR1 and CDR2 sequences are SGHRS and YFSETQ. Between the trimmed V and J ends, which lost 5 bases and 4 bases, there was a span of 17 bases. CDR3: CASRTGGGAADTQYF. The CDR3 nucleotides read TGCGCCAGCAGGACCGGGGGAGGTGCAGCAGATACGCAGTATTTT.

This clonotype was counted a few times. V usage is TRBV11-2 and J usage is TRBJ2-2, with a possible D match to TRBD2 (6 bases). Trimming stripped 5 bases from V and 4 bases from J, with 23 bases between. The CDR3 has 18 amino acids. The germline V gene encodes CDR1 SGHAT and CDR2 FQNNGV. The CDR3 bases are TGTGCCAGCAGCCACACCCCAAGGAGGGGTCGAGGCACCGGGGAGCTGTTTTTT. It specifies CASSHTPRRGRGTGELFF.

This clonotype has only a few counts. The CDR3: CASSQGPVGGETQYF. CDR3 in DNA: TGCGCCAGCAGCCAAGGCCCCGTCGGGGGGGAGACCCAGTACTTC. This chain joins TRBV4-1 and TRBJ2-5, with 7 positions matching TRBD2. Unmatched junction bases numbered 7, after V lost 1 base and J lost 5 bases. The CDR3 length is 15 residues. Per the germline V gene, CDR1 is MGHRA and CDR2 is YSYEKL.

V is TRBV28 and J is TRBJ2-5; 7 bases match TRBD1. V shed 2 bases, J shed 1 base, and the junction held 10 bases outside the gene matches. Germline lookup yields CDR1 MDHEN and CDR2 SYDVKM. This CDR3 region has 17 residues. The CDR3 DNA is TGTGCCAGCAGTTTAGCAGCTCAACAGGGGCTCCAAGAGACCCAGTACTTC. It specifies CASSLAAQQGLQETQYF.

This clonotype came up a few times. The V gene is TRBV20-1, the J gene TRBJ2-4; D is undetermined. The germline V and J ends were trimmed by 0 bases and 7 bases, with 13 bases remaining between them. CDR1 is DFQATT and CDR2 is SNEGSKA in the germline V gene (reference sequence). The CDR3 contains 14 residues. The CDR3 reads CSARDLNGLNIQYF. The CDR3 DNA sequence: TGCAGTGCTAGAGATCTGAACGGGCTGAACATTCAGTACTTC.

The V and J genes are TRBV29-1 and TRBJ2-2; D may be TRBD1 (5 bases). This CDR3 region has 15 residues. With 3 bases removed from V and 1 base from J, the gap between germline ends came to 12 bases. The V gene's germline CDR1 is SQVTM and CDR2 ANQGSEA. The CDR3 here is CSVEPAGMNTGELFF. The CDR3 DNA reads TGCAGCGTTGAGCCCGCAGGGATGAACACCGGGGAGCTGTTTTTT.

The CDR3 nucleotides read TGTGCCAGCTGTTTAGACCGACTCCTTCCAGGGGGCGCGGACACTGAAGCTTTCTTT. It translates to CASCLDRLLPGGADTEAFF. The chain has TRBV3-1 and TRBJ1-1; 8 positions agree with TRBD1. Germline loops: CDR1 LGHDT, CDR2 YNNKEL (reference sequence). After removal of 8 bases from V and 3 bases from J, the junction contained 23 bases not matched to a gene. The CDR3 has 19 residues.

This clonotype showed up just a few times. The chain has TRBV5-5 and TRBJ2-5, with 7 positions matching TRBD2. With V trimmed by 3 bases and J by 5 bases, 7 bases remained unmatched. From germline, CDR1 is SGHKS and CDR2 YYEKEE (reference sequence). CDR3 size: 14 residues. The CDR3 sequence: CASSSGTTVETQYF. CDR3 sequence (DNA): TGTGCCAGCAGCTCTGGGACTACCGTGGAGACCCAGTACTTC. Full variable domain (remainder filled in from reference TRBV5-5 and TRBJ2-5): DAGVTQSPTHLIKTRGQQVTLRCSPISGHKSVSWYQQVLGQGPQFIFQYYEKEERGRGNFPDRFSARQFPNYSSELNVNALLLGDSALYLCASSSGTTVETQYFGPGTRLLVL.

This clonotype was seen only a few times. This chain links TRBV2 with TRBJ2-7; D is unresolved. The CDR3 is made up of 13 amino acids. The germline V and J ends were trimmed by 1 base and 2 bases, with 6 bases remaining between them. CDR1 SNHLY and CDR2 FYNNEI come from the germline V gene. The CDR3 DNA reads as TGTGCCAGCAGTGAAGGCCTAACCTACGAGCAGTACTTC. Its protein product is CASSEGLTYEQYF.

This clonotype was seen many times. The chain has TRBV5-1 and TRBJ2-5; weak D call: TRBD2 (6 bases). CDR1 is SGHRS and CDR2 is YFSETQ in the germline V gene. The CDR3 covers 13 residues. V was trimmed by 6 bases and J by 4 bases, leaving 13 bases between them. CDR3 nucleotides: TGCGCCAGCAAGTCGGGGGTCGGAGAGACCCAGTACTTC. It is translated as CASKSGVGETQYF.

This clonotype was counted only a few times. The chain couples TRBV20-1 to TRBJ1-2; no firm D call. Between the trimmed V and J ends, which lost 8 bases and 0 bases, there was a span of 10 bases. Germline V gene sequence: CDR1 DFQATT, CDR2 SNEGSKA (reference sequence). The CDR3 sequence is 12 residues long. This chain's CDR3 is CSIGTSNYGYTF. In DNA form, the CDR3 reads TGCAGTATAGGCACCTCTAACTATGGCTACACCTTC.

In DNA, the CDR3 is TGTGCCAGCAGCTTAGCGACGGGGGACAGCTACAACTATGGCTACACCTTC. Translating gives CASSLATGDSYNYGYTF. The chain combines TRBV7-9 with TRBJ1-2, with 7 nucleotides matching TRBD1. The CDR3 extends over 17 amino acids. V trimming: 0 bases; J trimming: 2 bases; junction bases outside the gene matches: 9. The germline gives CDR1 SEHNR, CDR2 FQNEAQ (reference sequence). Together with reference TRBV7-9 and TRBJ1-2, the CDR3 gives the full variable domain: DTGVSQNPRHKITKRGQNVTFRCDPISEHNRLYWYRQTLGQGPEFLTYFQNEAQLEKSRLLSDRFSAERPKGSFSTLEIQRTEQGDSAMYLCASSLATGDSYNYGYTFGSGTRLTVV.

This chain joins TRBV6-1 and TRBJ1-5, with TRBD1 matching over 7 bases. Per the germline V gene, CDR1 is MNHNS and CDR2 is SASEGT. Trimming took 7 bases from V and 6 from J; bases not matched to a gene: 9. The CDR3 runs to 14 residues. The CDR3 region is CASNRGGGGQPQHF. The CDR3 coding sequence is TGTGCCAGCAACAGGGGTGGTGGTGGTCAGCCCCAGCATTTT.

J is TRBJ2-5 and V is TRBV5-1; 8 positions agree with TRBD1. V shed 6 bases and J 5 bases; nucleotides not matched to a gene: 12. Germline V gives CDR1 SGHRS, CDR2 YFSETQ. This CDR3 region has 15 residues. CDR3 sequence: CASNRLGQGEETQYF. The CDR3 DNA follows: TGCGCCAGCAACCGTCTCGGACAGGGTGAGGAGACCCAGTACTTC.

This chain joins TRBV10-2 and TRBJ2-7; 9 nucleotides agree with TRBD2. The J segment lost 2 bases and the V segment lost 0 bases, leaving 11 bases of the junction unmatched. CDR1 and CDR2 from the germline V gene are WSHSY and SAAADI. The CDR3 spans 18 residues. The CDR3 is CASSESWREGAKPYEQYV. In nucleotides, the CDR3 is TGCGCCAGCAGTGAGTCGTGGCGGGAGGGAGCAAAGCCCTACGAGCAGTACGTC.

This clonotype was detected many times. The chain joins TRBV5-4 to TRBJ2-1, with D perhaps matching TRBD1 (5 bases). CDR1 SGHNT and CDR2 YYREEE come from the germline V gene (reference sequence). There are 12 residues in the CDR3. Trimming shortened V by 4 bases and J by 10 bases, and 12 bases separated the two germline ends. In DNA form, the CDR3 reads TGTGCCAGCAGCCCCACAGGCGTAGAGCAGTTCTTC. Its protein product is CASSPTGVEQFF.

Many counts were recorded for this clonotype. V and J are TRBV29-1 and TRBJ2-2; possible D gene TRBD2, 6 bases. With 4 bases removed from V and 4 bases from J, the gap between germline ends came to 13 bases. The CDR3 is 14 residues long. The V gene's germline CDR1 is SQVTM and CDR2 ANQGSEA. The CDR3 protein is CSVVAGSLTGELFF. For the CDR3, the DNA is TGCAGCGTTGTTGCCGGGAGCCTCACCGGGGAGCTGTTTTTT.

The chain couples TRBV12-3 or TRBV12-4 to TRBJ2-2; D uncertain. V was pared by 2 bases and J by 3 bases, with 13 bases between. The CDR3 runs 16 residues. CDR3 DNA sequence: TGTGCCAGCAGTTTATTCCTTTACAATTACACCGGGGAGCTGTTTTTT. Translation: CASSLFLYNYTGELFF.

In this sample, this clonotype turned up a few times. The chain employs TRBV7-9 and TRBJ2-1, with TRBD2 matching over 8 bases. This CDR3 comprises 14 residues. The V gene's germline CDR1 is SEHNR and CDR2 FQNEAQ (reference sequence). Trimming at V came to 3 bases and at J to 6 bases, leaving 4 bases not matched to a gene. For the CDR3, the DNA is TGTGCCAGCAGCTTCTCGACTAGCGCCAATGAGCAGTTCTTC. Amino acids: CASSFSTSANEQFF.

This clonotype was recorded a few times. This chain uses TRBV5-1 with TRBJ1-1; maybe TRBD1 (5 bases). This CDR3 region has 16 residues. Germline assignment: CDR1 SGHRS and CDR2 YFSETQ. V dropped 4 bases and J dropped 3 bases, with 19 bases sitting between them. For the CDR3, the DNA is TGCGCCAGCAGCCCTCGTCCACCCGGGGCCGACACTGAAGCTTTCTTT. Translating gives CASSPRPPGADTEAFF.